A selection of T cell receptor beta chains follows, all from one sample in a study of T cells expressing NK-cell markers. TCRdb re-called the 5' RACE reads and gives one entry per CDR3 protein, without DNA. The repertoire shows about 550,000 distinct CDR3 sequences; the top ten hold roughly 3.4%. The sample taken for sequencing was blood T cells: a sorted CD56 or NKG2C T cell subset, CD4+ or CD8+ T cells, or bulk PBMC T cells (not recorded which). All receptors derive from a man aged 18 to 29 in good health. The CDR3 runs from the conserved cysteine through the conserved F or W.

v_call	j_call	cdr3_aa
TRBV5-1	TRBJ2-3	CASSLTEGSTDTQYF
TRBV29-1	TRBJ2-2	CSVLAGGKNTGELFF
TRBV5-1	TRBJ2-2	CASSLTASNTGELFF
TRBV12-3/TRBV12-4	TRBJ2-5	CASSLRRQKETQYF
TRBV15	TRBJ1-1	CATGAENTEAFF
TRBV6-2/TRBV6-3	TRBJ2-7	CASSYGGTPSGEQYF
TRBV7-2	TRBJ2-3	CARGGPTADTQYF
TRBV2	TRBJ2-3	CASSRGGLPYTDTQYF
TRBV6-4	TRBJ2-1	CASSVAGGSDNEQFF
TRBV28	TRBJ2-2	CASSLIVSAPNTGELFF
TRBV12-3/TRBV12-4	TRBJ1-3	CASSFWGAAGNTIYF
TRBV11-2	TRBJ2-1	CASSLDQFSAWDNEQFF
TRBV11-2	TRBJ1-2	CASSLVARLRRGYTF
TRBV6-5	TRBJ2-1	CASSYQKTRLSRNEQFF
TRBV5-5	TRBJ2-3	CASSRIGTDTQYF
TRBV5-6	TRBJ1-5	CASSRKVYSNQPQHF
TRBV29-1	TRBJ1-2	CSVARDRGGGYTF
TRBV21-1	TRBJ2-3	CASSTRGLYTDTQYF
TRBV24-1	TRBJ2-1	CATGDGGYNEQFF
TRBV11-2	TRBJ2-5	CASSLDWLAGGWGETQYF
TRBV6-5	TRBJ1-2	CASSYSSGQGYDYGYTF
TRBV20-1	TRBJ2-7	CSYTGTTYEQYF
TRBV27	TRBJ2-3	CASSSTPGLAVTDTQYF
TRBV3-1	TRBJ2-3	CASSQESRGSTDTQYF
TRBV5-1	TRBJ2-1	CASSSGTSGLLGEQFF
TRBV12-3/TRBV12-4	TRBJ2-3	CASSLIVGGRDPDTQYF
TRBV10-3	TRBJ2-1	CAISEGTSGSSYNEQFF
TRBV27	TRBJ1-5	CASDRAPYSNQPQHF
TRBV4-3	TRBJ2-3	CASSQEGLAATDTQYF
TRBV11-2	TRBJ2-1	CASSDRAGGREQFF
TRBV20-1	TRBJ2-3	CSAPGQGGADTQYF
TRBV5-1	TRBJ2-1	CASSPLLLDPQQFF
TRBV5-1	TRBJ1-4	CASSLSRDRATNEKLFF
TRBV18	TRBJ1-1	CASSLNGRAEAFF
TRBV5-1	TRBJ2-1	CASSREPGQEIYNEQFF
TRBV28	TRBJ2-3	CASPPGPNTLTDTQYF
TRBV4-2	TRBJ1-4	CASSQDGRMSFGEKLFF
TRBV3-1	TRBJ1-1	CASSQVGAGDWDTEAFF
TRBV2	TRBJ2-1	CASTGDRAGEQFF
TRBV18	TRBJ2-1	CASSPSTSGRVYNEQFF
TRBV11-3	TRBJ2-5	CASSAPETSETQYF
TRBV12-3/TRBV12-4	TRBJ2-1	CASSFRGQGVRRGQFF
TRBV20-1	TRBJ2-1	CSPSEGKKHNEQFF
TRBV27	TRBJ2-2	CASSLFAGGSGELFF
TRBV4-1	TRBJ2-2	CASSQDMWAGRNTGELFF
TRBV12-3/TRBV12-4	TRBJ2-1	CASRVQSSYNEQFF
TRBV15	TRBJ2-7	CATSTDRAPSEQYF